This T cell receptor (beta chain) was documented in a study of cytomegalovirus exposure and HLA in healthy donors. The study, taken as a whole, reports: CMV antigen specificity was confirmed in vitro for three CMV-associated chains. It has been reported that TCR beta sequences accurately predicted the HLA-A and HLA-B alleles of most subjects.

Donors sampled were nominally healthy, though unrecorded immune exposures were likely. It was with 60 Vbeta and 13 Jbeta primers that the PCR ran. Clones were read by immunoSEQ multiplex PCR, and TCRdb kept only the in-frame ones, dropping some. The table has about 55,000 clones, more than 75% seen once. Turning to this clone: Its antigen remains unidentified.

CDR1 is SGHTA and CDR2 is FQGNSA in the germline V gene. The CDR3 is 13 amino acids. Trimming removed 3 bases at V and 5 bases at J, with 10 bases between. The gene calls are TRBV7-2 and TRBJ2-5; D is perhaps TRBD1 (6 bases). The TCR was taken from a female donor in good health and CMV-seronegative. Material: PBMCs. CDR3 region: CASSFQGGETQYF. The DNA of the CDR3 is TGTGCCAGCAGCTTTCAAGGGGGTGAGACCCAGTACTTC.